This paragraph covers one T cell receptor beta chain sequence. Other DNA sequences in the sample encode the same CDR3. CDR3 size: 12 residues. V was pared by 5 bases and J by 10 bases, with 13 bases between. Germline V gene lookup returns CDR1 SGHRS and CDR2 YFSETQ. Profiled with immunoSEQ multiplex PCR; TCRdb holds only in-frame clones, not every one. The table lists roughly 150,000 clones, approximately 94% of them singletons. This entry is derived from a study of OX40 agonist ivuxolimab in advanced cancers. Here the sequenced sample was CD4+ or CD8+ T cells sorted from blood, taken in a trial of the OX40 agonist ivuxolimab. The chain uses TRBV5-1 and TRBJ2-1, with D hard to call. The origin of this receptor is an adult with an advanced solid tumor such as melanoma, head and neck, liver or kidney cancer. CDR3 residues: CASSLGFGEQFF. The CDR3 DNA follows: TGCGCCAGCAGTCTCGGTTTCGGGGAGCAGTTCTTC.